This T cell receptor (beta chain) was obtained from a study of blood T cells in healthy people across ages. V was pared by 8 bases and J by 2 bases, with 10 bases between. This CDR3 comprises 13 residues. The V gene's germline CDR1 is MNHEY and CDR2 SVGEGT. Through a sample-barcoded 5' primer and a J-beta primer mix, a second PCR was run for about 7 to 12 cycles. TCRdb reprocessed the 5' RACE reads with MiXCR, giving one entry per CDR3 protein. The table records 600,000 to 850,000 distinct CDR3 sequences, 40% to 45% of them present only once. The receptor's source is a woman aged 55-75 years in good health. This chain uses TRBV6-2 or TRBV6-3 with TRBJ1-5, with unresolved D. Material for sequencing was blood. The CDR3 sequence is CASQRTGNQPQHF. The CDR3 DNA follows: TGTGCCAGCCAAAGGACCGGCAATCAGCCCCAGCATTTT.